These T cell receptor beta chains were read from a single sample in a study of STAT5B mutations in CD4+ large granular lymphocyte leukemia. Assay: immunoSEQ multiplex PCR; the TCRdb copy retains only in-frame clones and omits some. The data show more than 30,000 clones, roughly two thirds seen once. The material sequenced was CD4+ T cells from blood buffy coats. The source is a human donor in good health. The CDR3 runs from the conserved cysteine through the conserved F or W. A D gene is named only where the DNA matches it firmly. Clone size is not always given. Where it is, it says once, few, many or a class for expanded clones.

v_call,clone_size,j_call,d_call,cdr3_nt,cdr3_aa
TRBV5-4,NA,TRBJ1-6,NA,TGTGCCAGCAGCTTGGCCTTGAACGCCAATTCACCCCTCCACTTT,CASSLALNANSPLHF
TRBV4-1,NA,TRBJ1-5,NA,TGCGCCAGCAGCCAAGATCAGGGTTTGGCGCCCCAGCATTTT,CASSQDQGLAPQHF
TRBV28,NA,TRBJ1-2,TRBD1,TGTGCCAGCAAAGAAGGGCAGGGGGCGCGTGGCTACACCTTC,CASKEGQGARGYTF
TRBV5-4,NA,TRBJ1-5,NA,TGTGCCAGCAGCTTGGGGCAGAATCAGCCCCAGCATTTT,CASSLGQNQPQHF
TRBV6-1,few,TRBJ1-2,TRBD1,TGTGCCAGCAGTACCAGGGGGTTTGACTATGGCTACACCTTC,CASSTRGFDYGYTF
TRBV19,NA,TRBJ2-1,NA,TGTGCCACCCCGAGGGGAGCGGCCTACAATGAGCAGTTCTTC,CATPRGAAYNEQFF
TRBV11-2,NA,TRBJ2-7,NA,TGTGCCAGCAGCTTATTCTACGAGCAGTACTTC,CASSLFYEQYF
TRBV7-8,NA,TRBJ1-1,NA,TGTGCCAGCAGCTCAGGGACGGTATTGAACACTGAAGCTTTCTTT,CASSSGTVLNTEAFF
TRBV18,NA,TRBJ2-7,NA,TGTGCCAGCTCACCACTGCCTGGGTTCTACGAGCAGTACTTC,CASSPLPGFYEQYF
TRBV11-1,NA,TRBJ2-1,TRBD1,TGTGCCAGCAGCTCGACAGGGTGGCAGTTCTTC,CASSSTGWQFF
TRBV27,NA,TRBJ2-3,NA,TGTGCCAGCAGTAAACTAGGACCCACAGATACGCAGTATTTT,CASSKLGPTDTQYF
TRBV18,NA,TRBJ2-7,NA,TGTGCCAGCTCACCACAAGGGGGGACGTCCGCCTCCTACGAGCAGTACTTC,CASSPQGGTSASYEQYF
TRBV28,NA,TRBJ1-2,TRBD1,TGTGCCAGCAGTTTGGGACAGGGGGCGCGGGGCTACACCTTC,CASSLGQGARGYTF
TRBV11-2,NA,TRBJ2-5,NA,TGTGCCAGCAGTCGAGCCCTGGGGGAGACCCAGTACTTC,CASSRALGETQYF
TRBV6-5,NA,TRBJ2-1,TRBD2,TGTGCCAGCAGTTCGGGGGGGAGCGAGGCCTACAATGAGCAGTTCTTC,CASSSGGSEAYNEQFF
TRBV9,NA,TRBJ2-7,TRBD1,TGTGCCAGCAGCACGACTCCGGGACAGGGGATCCACGAGCAGTACTTC,CASSTTPGQGIHEQYF
TRBV19,NA,TRBJ1-5,NA,TGTGCCAGTAGCCTGGGGGGGGGTAGCAATCAGCCCCAGCATTTT,CASSLGGGSNQPQHF
TRBV5-1,NA,TRBJ2-3,TRBD2,TGCGCCAGCAGCCTAGGACTAGCGGGGGGGTTCTATACAGATACGCAGTATTTT,CASSLGLAGGFYTDTQYF
TRBV19,NA,TRBJ1-1,NA,TGTGCCAGTAGTCCGGGACGGCTGAACACTGAAGCTTTCTTT,CASSPGRLNTEAFF
TRBV27,once,TRBJ2-7,NA,TGTGCCAGCGGGTGGGCCGAAGCAAAGTACGAGCAGTACTTC,CASGWAEAKYEQYF
TRBV27,NA,TRBJ1-5,NA,TGTGCCAGCAGTTCGGCTCGAGGCCAGCCCCAGCATTTT,CASSSARGQPQHF
TRBV21-1,NA,TRBJ1-4,NA,TGTGCCAGCAGCAAAGATCCCGGCGCAACTAATGAAAAACTGTTTTTT,CASSKDPGATNEKLFF
TRBV7-9,few,TRBJ1-6,NA,TGTGCCAGCAGCAGAACAGGTGCGCATAATTCACCCCTCCACTTT,CASSRTGAHNSPLHF
TRBV5-1,few,TRBJ1-1,TRBD1,TGCGCCAGCAGCGGGGGACAGATGAACACTGAAGCTTTCTTT,CASSGGQMNTEAFF
TRBV19,once,TRBJ1-2,TRBD1,TGTGCCAGTAGTATCGGATGGAGGGGGCGACCTTTCTCGGGCTACACCTTC,CASSIGWRGRPFSGYTF
TRBV11-2,NA,TRBJ2-1,NA,TGTGCCAGCAGCTTAGAGTGGGCAGGGGTACACGAGCAGTTCTTC,CASSLEWAGVHEQFF
TRBV4-2,NA,TRBJ1-1,NA,TGTGCCAGCAGCCAAGAAAGGGGCAAGAACACTGAAGCTTTCTTT,CASSQERGKNTEAFF
TRBV18,NA,TRBJ1-2,NA,TGTGCCAGCTCGTCAAAGGCAGGGGATGGCTACACCTTC,CASSSKAGDGYTF
TRBV7-6,NA,TRBJ2-3,TRBD2,TGTGCCAGCAGCTTAGGGGTGTCTAGCGGGGTGAGCACAGATACGCAGTATTTT,CASSLGVSSGVSTDTQYF
TRBV5-4,few,TRBJ2-3,NA,TGTGCCAGCAGCCCAGATCGCACAGATACGCAGTATTTT,CASSPDRTDTQYF
TRBV29-1,NA,TRBJ2-7,NA,TGCAGCGGTTCACAGAACTACGAGCAGTACTTC,CSGSQNYEQYF
TRBV5-6,NA,TRBJ1-1,NA,TGTGCCAGCAGCTTGGCCGTGTATACAGGTACCTTT,CASSLAVYTGTF
TRBV6-1,NA,TRBJ2-3,NA,TGTGCCAGCAGTGAATCCAGAGATACGCAGTATTTT,CASSESRDTQYF
TRBV6-5,NA,TRBJ2-5,TRBD1,TGTGCCAGCAGTTACGACAGGGGAGAGACCCAGTACTTC,CASSYDRGETQYF
TRBV5-1,few,TRBJ1-4,NA,TGCGCCAGCAGCTTGGAGACAGCCTGGGAAAAACTGTTTTTT,CASSLETAWEKLFF
TRBV28,few,TRBJ1-5,NA,TGTGCCAGCAGTTCCCCGGACAGAAATAGCAATCAGCCCCAGCATTTT,CASSSPDRNSNQPQHF
TRBV9,NA,TRBJ2-7,TRBD1,TGTGCCAGCAGCCCTAACAAGGGACAGGGGGCGGGGGAGCAGTACTTC,CASSPNKGQGAGEQYF
TRBV6-1,NA,TRBJ1-2,NA,TGTGCCAGCAGTACATCAAGCTATGGCTACACCTTC,CASSTSSYGYTF
TRBV27,NA,TRBJ2-5,NA,TGTGCCAGCAGTTTAGGGCCACGGGGCTCCCAAGAGACCCAGTACTTC,CASSLGPRGSQETQYF
TRBV5-6,NA,TRBJ1-5,NA,TGTGCCCCCGAAAGAAGACGGAATCAGCCCCAGCATTTT,CAPERRRNQPQHF
TRBV10-1,NA,TRBJ2-3,NA,TGCGCCAGCAGTGAGTCGATAGGGTGGGGCACAGATACGCAGTATTTT,CASSESIGWGTDTQYF
TRBV10-3,NA,TRBJ1-2,TRBD1,TGTGCCATCAGTGAGTTAGGGACAGGGGGCGACTATGGCTACACCTTC,CAISELGTGGDYGYTF
TRBV7-3,few,TRBJ2-1,NA,TGTGCCAGCAGCTCGACCTCACAGGGTGGAGGTAAGAATGAGCAGTTCTTC,CASSSTSQGGGKNEQFF
TRBV18,NA,TRBJ2-7,NA,TGTGCCAGCTCACCACAGGGTTGGGGGACGACGCAGTACTTC,CASSPQGWGTTQYF
TRBV6-5,NA,TRBJ2-3,TRBD2,TGTGCCAGCAGCAAAGCGGGGGGGGAAACAGATACGCAGTATTTT,CASSKAGGETDTQYF
TRBV27,NA,TRBJ1-5,NA,TGTGCCAGCAGTTTTGGGACACTTAGCAATCAGCCCCAGCATTTT,CASSFGTLSNQPQHF
TRBV28,few,TRBJ2-3,NA,TGTGCCAGCAGCCGTAAACAGTTGGTAGATACGCAGTATTTT,CASSRKQLVDTQYF